This is a list of T cell receptor beta chains from one sample in a study of cytomegalovirus exposure and HLA in healthy donors. Some clones are missing from TCRdb's copy, which holds only in-frame ones; the method was immunoSEQ multiplex PCR. Among roughly 190,000 clones listed, 62% were seen once. Sequencing was done on a sample of PBMCs. Receptors were obtained from a man aged 35-49 years in good health and CMV-seronegative. Each CDR3 is given with its conserved first and last residue. The D gene is left open where the match is weak. Not all rows give a size; the values are once, few, many and, for expanded clones, a class.

d_call | clone_size | j_call | v_call | cdr3_aa | cdr3_nt
. | . | TRBJ2-5 | TRBV28 | CVSSSAGRGQETQYF | TGTGTCAGCAGCTCGGCGGGACGGGGACAAGAGACCCAGTACTTC
. | . | TRBJ1-2 | TRBV5-4 | CASSLGQGLKDGYTF | TGTGCCAGCAGCTTGGGGCAGGGTTTAAAGGATGGCTACACCTTC
. | few | TRBJ2-7 | TRBV28 | CASSLLLQAYEQYF | TGTGCCAGCAGTTTGTTGCTACAGGCCTACGAGCAGTACTTC
. | . | TRBJ1-4 | TRBV6-5 | CAAGRGARENEKLFF | TGTGCCGCCGGGCGTGGAGCACGGGAGAATGAAAAACTGTTTTTT
. | . | TRBJ2-7 | TRBV5-1 | CVSSLGDSMFYEQYF | TGCGTCAGCAGCTTGGGCGACAGCATGTTCTACGAGCAGTACTTC
. | . | TRBJ1-5 | TRBV5-6 | CASSLLGAENQPQHF | TGTGCCAGCAGCTTGCTAGGGGCTGAGAATCAGCCCCAGCATTTT
. | . | TRBJ1-6 | TRBV6-1 | CASSDPPLHF | TGTGCCAGCAGTGACCCTCCCCTCCACTTT
TRBD1 | . | TRBJ2-7 | TRBV28 | CASSLDRGDYEQYF | TGTGCCAGCAGTTTAGACAGGGGAGACTACGAGCAGTACTTC
. | . | TRBJ2-1 | TRBV10-3 | CAISIGPGNEQFF | TGTGCCATCAGTATCGGACCGGGGAATGAGCAGTTCTTC
TRBD1 | . | TRBJ1-2 | TRBV5-1 | CASSPGTGDPPNYGYTF | TGCGCCAGCAGCCCAGGGACAGGAGATCCACCTAACTATGGCTACACCTTC
TRBD1 | . | TRBJ1-3 | TRBV6-1 | CASRTGFSPGNTIYF | TGTGCCAGCAGGACAGGGTTTAGTCCTGGAAACACCATATATTTT
TRBD1 | . | TRBJ1-2 | TRBV10-3 | CAITTSGTDSGYTF | TGTGCCATCACCACATCCGGGACAGACAGTGGCTACACCTTC
TRBD1 | . | TRBJ2-5 | TRBV7-3 | CASSFVPGGIETQYF | TGTGCCAGCAGCTTTGTACCAGGGGGCATCGAGACCCAGTACTTC
TRBD1 | . | TRBJ2-7 | TRBV14 | CASSDPGTGKPEQYF | TGTGCCAGCAGCGATCCCGGGACAGGGAAGCCCGAGCAGTACTTC
. | . | TRBJ2-1 | TRBV18 | CASSVELDAEQFF | TGTGCCAGCTCCGTCGAACTAGACGCAGAGCAGTTCTTC
. | . | TRBJ2-7 | TRBV18 | CASSPGRGPYEQYF | TGTGCCAGCTCACCGGGCAGGGGCCCCTACGAGCAGTACTTC